These 19 T cell receptor beta chains were sequenced from one sample in a study of T cell changes during pregnancy in multiple sclerosis. The repertoire was sequenced with immunoSEQ multiplex PCR; TCRdb's copy has only in-frame clones and lacks some. The sample shows tens of thousands of clones, around 93% of them seen only once. The material sequenced was peripheral blood, taken after pregnancy. The source is a female donor with multiple sclerosis, enrolled in a pregnancy study.

In nucleotides, the CDR3 is TGTGCCAGTAGGGGGAGCCCCGCGGGACTAGCGGGTAGCTCCTACAATGAGCAGTTCTTC. Its translation: CASRGSPAGLAGSSYNEQFF. This sequence joins TRBV19 and TRBJ2-1; 12 nucleotides align to TRBD2. Looked up from germline, CDR1 is LNHDA and CDR2 is SQIVND (reference sequence). This CDR3 spans 20 amino acids. V shed 6 bases and J 0 bases; nucleotides not matched to a gene: 15.

V is TRBV6-5 and J is TRBJ2-7, with D possibly TRBD2 on 6 matching bases. Germline V gene data show CDR1 as MNHEY and CDR2 as SVGAGI. This CDR3 region has 13 residues. Trimming removed 9 bases at V and 2 bases at J, with 14 bases between. This CDR3 reads CASSRGGAYEQYF. The CDR3 DNA reads TGTGCCAGTTCTAGGGGAGGTGCCTACGAGCAGTACTTC.

The rearrangement links TRBV5-4 to TRBJ1-1; D might be TRBD1 (5 bases). This CDR3 spans 13 amino acids. The germline V and J ends were trimmed by 0 bases and 7 bases, with 10 bases remaining between them. From germline, CDR1 is SGHNT and CDR2 YYREEE (reference sequence). CDR3 residues: CASSLGGRDEAFF. Written as DNA, the CDR3 is TGTGCCAGCAGCTTGGGGGGGAGGGATGAAGCTTTCTTT.

DNA of the CDR3: TGTGCCAGCCGAACGACAGGGAGGGAGACCCAGTACTTC. Translating gives CASRTTGRETQYF. The chain is built from TRBV18 and TRBJ2-5, with D perhaps matching TRBD1 (7 bases). This CDR3 spans 13 amino acids. Germline loops: CDR1 KGHSH, CDR2 LQKENI. V was shortened by 8 bases and J by 5 bases, with 15 bases between the two germline ends.

The chain carries TRBV28 and TRBJ2-5; possible D gene TRBD2, 6 bases. The CDR3 spans 15 residues. In germline, CDR1 is MDHEN, CDR2 SYDVKM. The V gene lost 4 bases and the J gene lost 11 bases, with 23 bases spanning the gap. CDR3 in DNA: TGTGCCAGCAGTTCGCTCGGAACGCAGGGCCGGGAGCAGTACTTC. Its translation: CASSSLGTQGREQYF.

The chain recombines TRBV6-5 with TRBJ2-1, with D possibly matching TRBD2 (5 bases). This CDR3 has 14 amino acids. Germline CDR1 MNHEY, CDR2 SVGAGI. Trimming stripped 2 bases from V and 5 bases from J, with 10 bases between. The CDR3 DNA reads as TGTGCCAGCAGTTACGGAGCGGAAAACAATGAGCAGTTCTTC. It yields the protein CASSYGAENNEQFF.

This chain connects TRBV4-1 to TRBJ1-4; 7 positions match TRBD1. There are 13 residues in the CDR3. The V and J ends lost 5 bases and 10 bases, in that order; junction bases with no gene match: 7. CDR1 MGHRA and CDR2 YSYEKL come from the germline V gene. CDR3 protein: CASSAGTVGKLFF. The CDR3 DNA follows: TGCGCCAGCAGCGCAGGGACAGTAGGAAAACTGTTTTTT.

V and J are TRBV6-6 and TRBJ2-1, with D unresolved. Per germline, CDR1 MNHNY and CDR2 SVGAGI (reference sequence). There are 15 residues in the CDR3. V shed 2 bases and J shed 6 bases, with 14 bases lying between them. The CDR3 spells CASSYAARVGNEQFF. The CDR3 DNA reads TGTGCCAGCAGTTACGCGGCTAGAGTAGGCAATGAGCAGTTCTTC.

The chain uses TRBV7-2 and TRBJ1-2, with D uncertain. The CDR3 totals 13 residues. V was cut by 4 bases and J by 1 base, with 7 bases left in between. Germline assignment: CDR1 SGHTA and CDR2 FQGNSA. The CDR3 nucleotides are TGTGCCAGCAGCTCGATAGATAACTATGGCTACACCTTC. Translating it yields CASSSIDNYGYTF.

V is TRBV18 and J is TRBJ1-1, with 10 bases lining up with TRBD1. Germline assignment: CDR1 KGHSH and CDR2 LQKENI. The CDR3 is 16 amino acids. J lost 3 bases, V lost 4 bases, and 8 bases had no gene match. The CDR3 nucleotides read TGTGCCAGCTCACTCTTAACCGGGACAGGGGACACTGAAGCTTTCTTT. Translation gives CASSLLTGTGDTEAFF.

The rearrangement joins TRBV14 to TRBJ2-7; 11 bases line up with TRBD1. The junction had 8 bases not matched to a gene; V was cut back by 3 bases and J by 4 bases. CDR3 size: 16 residues. Germline V CDR1 and CDR2: SGHDN, FVKESK. In DNA form, the CDR3 reads TGTGCCAGCAGCCATGCCCCCCGGGACAGGGGGTACGAGCAGTACTTC. It codes for CASSHAPRDRGYEQYF.

The rearrangement uses TRBV10-3 and TRBJ2-2; 11 bases align to TRBD2. Germline-derived CDR1 and CDR2 are ENHRY and SYGVKD. J lost 6 bases, V lost 6 bases, and 6 bases had no gene match. The CDR3 length is 15 residues. CDR3 region: CAISIAGGPPGELFF. The CDR3 nucleotides read TGTGCCATCAGCATAGCGGGAGGGCCCCCCGGGGAGCTGTTTTTT.

The chain has TRBV2 and TRBJ1-1, with unresolved D. The V gene's germline CDR1 is SNHLY and CDR2 FYNNEI. The V end lost 9 bases, the J end lost 0 bases, and 11 bases lay between the germline ends. This CDR3 comprises 13 residues. In DNA form, the CDR3 reads TGTGCCAGTCTCAGGACTATGAACACTGAAGCTTTCTTT. The encoded protein is CASLRTMNTEAFF.

V is TRBV6-6 and J is TRBJ2-5; 7 bases are shared with TRBD2. V lost 10 bases and J lost 3; bases outside the gene matches: 8. The CDR3 runs 13 residues. The germline gives CDR1 MNHNY, CDR2 SVGAGI (reference sequence). CDR3 sequence reads: CATFVRGEETQYF. In DNA, the CDR3 is TGTGCCACCTTCGTACGGGGGGAAGAGACCCAGTACTTC.

The rearrangement uses TRBV5-1 and TRBJ2-5; TRBD1 matches 7 bases. The germline V gene has CDR1 SGHRS and CDR2 YFSETQ. The CDR3 runs 14 residues. Trimming at V came to 1 base and at J to 4 bases, leaving 4 bases not matched to a gene. CDR3 sequence reads: CASSLTGAGETQYF. CDR3 nucleotides: TGCGCCAGCAGCTTGACAGGGGCGGGAGAGACCCAGTACTTC.

The rearrangement joins TRBV28 to TRBJ1-5; 7 bases match TRBD1. The CDR3 is 14 amino acids. Germline V gene sequence: CDR1 MDHEN, CDR2 SYDVKM. Trimming at V came to 6 bases and at J to 4 bases, leaving 6 bases not matched to a gene. The DNA of the CDR3 is TGTGCCAGCAGGCTTGGACAGGCTAATCAGCCCCAGCATTTT. Its translation: CASRLGQANQPQHF.

The chain carries TRBV4-3 and TRBJ1-3; TRBD1 might be the D (5 bases). V was cut by 4 bases and J by 2 bases, with 12 bases left in between. Germline CDR1 LGHNA, CDR2 YSLEER. The CDR3 has 15 amino acids. DNA for the CDR3: TGCGCCAGCAGCCGAAACTTCAGGGCTGGAAACACCATATATTTT. Translated: CASSRNFRAGNTIYF.

V is TRBV5-6 and J is TRBJ1-1; a possible D gene is TRBD1 (5 bases). The CDR3 contains 15 residues. V was pared by 1 base and J by 3 bases, with 13 bases between. The germline V gene encodes CDR1 SGHDT and CDR2 YYEEEE. CDR3 sequence: CASSLWSGIDTEAFF. For the CDR3, the DNA is TGTGCCAGCAGCTTGTGGTCAGGGATTGACACTGAAGCTTTCTTT.

The chain is built from TRBV7-6 and TRBJ2-1, with 10 bases identical to TRBD2. Germline V CDR1 and CDR2: SGHVS, FNYEAQ. Trimming took 5 bases from V and 3 from J; bases not matched to a gene: 4. The CDR3 loop spans 15 amino acids. CDR3 nucleotide sequence: TGTGCCAGCAGCGGTAGCGGGAGGAACTACAATGAGCAGTTCTTC. Translated, it gives CASSGSGRNYNEQFF.